This T cell receptor (beta chain) comes out of a study of blood T cell repertoires in COVID-19. The table lists this clone with a count of one. Repertoires were generated with immunoSEQ multiplex PCR, while TCRdb's copy carries only in-frame clones and drops some. Among some 250,000 clones, roughly 87% were seen once, and the ten largest hold about 7%. Germline trimming cut 4 bases from V and 0 bases from J; bases unmatched to any gene: 4. The germline V gene encodes CDR1 SGHRS and CDR2 YFSETQ. This CDR3 has 16 residues. The clonotype comes from a man between 60 and 75 years old who had recovered from COVID-19. The sample consisted of peripheral blood. V gene TRBV5-1 combines with J gene TRBJ2-3; TRBD2 aligns across 11 bases. CDR3 region: CASSLGLAVSTDTQYF. Here the CDR3 DNA reads TGCGCCAGCAGCCTGGGACTAGCGGTGAGCACAGATACGCAGTATTTT.